Listed below are T cell receptor beta chains from one sample, sequenced in a study of CD8+ T cells in alopecia areata. The table came from immunoSEQ multiplex PCR; TCRdb's copy has only in-frame clones and leaves some out. The top ten clones hold over 12% of a sample with 150,000 to 200,000 clones, about 63% of them seen once. Specimen: CD4+ T cells sorted from blood, collected at week 0. The receptors come from a human donor with alopecia areata. The CDR3 runs from the conserved cysteine through the conserved F or W. A D gene is named only where the DNA matches it firmly. Rows give clone size only sometimes, using once, few, many, or a class for an expanded clone.

TRBV29-1	NA	NA	TRBJ2-7	CSVEATGSVTNEQYF	TGCAGCGTTGAAGCCACAGGGAGTGTTACTAACGAGCAGTACTTC
TRBV11-2	NA	NA	TRBJ2-3	CASTSISDTQYF	TGTGCCAGCACTAGCATTTCAGATACGCAGTATTTT
TRBV29-1	NA	NA	TRBJ2-1	CSVEENLTGQSEQFF	TGCAGCGTGGAAGAAAACCTTACAGGGCAGAGTGAGCAGTTCTTC
TRBV7-9	TRBD1	NA	TRBJ1-2	CASSPPGQGYGYTF	TGTGCCAGCAGCCCGCCGGGACAGGGCTATGGCTACACCTTC
TRBV29-1	NA	NA	TRBJ2-4	CSVRQAYAKNIQYF	TGCAGCGTTCGACAGGCCTACGCCAAAAACATTCAGTACTTC
TRBV27	TRBD2	NA	TRBJ2-3	CASSPLGGNTDTQYF	TGTGCCAGCAGTCCCCTCGGGGGGAACACAGATACGCAGTATTTT
TRBV9	NA	NA	TRBJ1-2	CASSPSGGATYGYTF	TGTGCCAGCAGCCCTAGTGGGGGGGCGACCTATGGCTACACCTTC
TRBV29-1	NA	NA	TRBJ2-5	CSVELDRQETQYF	TGCAGCGTTGAGTTAGACAGGCAAGAGACCCAGTACTTC
TRBV18	TRBD2	NA	TRBJ2-5	CASSGTSDFQETQYF	TGTGCCAGCTCCGGGACTAGCGACTTCCAAGAGACCCAGTACTTC
TRBV14	NA	NA	TRBJ1-1	CASSQDWNTEAFF	TGTGCCAGCAGCCAAGATTGGAACACTGAAGCTTTCTTT
TRBV27	TRBD1	NA	TRBJ1-2	CASRGQGVDYGYTF	TGTGCCAGCCGGGGACAGGGGGTTGACTATGGCTACACCTTC
TRBV29-1	NA	NA	TRBJ2-1	CSVFANRPLNEQFF	TGCAGCGTTTTTGCCAACAGGCCCCTCAATGAGCAGTTCTTC
TRBV29-1	TRBD2	few	TRBJ2-3	CSARRDRGGRTDTQYF	TGCAGCGCACGGAGGGATCGGGGGGGCCGCACAGATACGCAGTATTTT
TRBV29-1	TRBD1	few	TRBJ1-2	CSVRRGDGYTF	TGCAGCGTTCGCAGGGGGGATGGCTACACCTTC
TRBV7-9	NA	NA	TRBJ2-1	CASSPRTEGWNEQFF	TGTGCCAGCAGCCCAAGGACGGAAGGATGGAATGAGCAGTTCTTC